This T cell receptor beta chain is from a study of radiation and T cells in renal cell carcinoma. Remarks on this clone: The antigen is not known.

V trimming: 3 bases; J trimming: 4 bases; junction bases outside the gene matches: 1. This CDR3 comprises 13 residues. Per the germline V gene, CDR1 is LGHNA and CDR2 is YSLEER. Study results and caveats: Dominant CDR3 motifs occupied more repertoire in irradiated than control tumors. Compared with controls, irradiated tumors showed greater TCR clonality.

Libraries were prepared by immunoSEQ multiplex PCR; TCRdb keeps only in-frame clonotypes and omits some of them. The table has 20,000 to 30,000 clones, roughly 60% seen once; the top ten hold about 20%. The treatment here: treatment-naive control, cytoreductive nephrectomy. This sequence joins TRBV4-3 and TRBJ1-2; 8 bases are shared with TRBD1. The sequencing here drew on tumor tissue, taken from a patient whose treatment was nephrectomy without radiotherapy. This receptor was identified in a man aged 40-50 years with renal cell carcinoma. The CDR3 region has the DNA TGCGCCAGCAGCCAGGACAGGGCCTATGGCTACACCTTC. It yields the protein CASSQDRAYGYTF.